This T cell receptor beta chain was retrieved from a study of regulatory T cells in long-lasting Graves disease (dated by TCRdb to the early 2020s). Regarding the complete study: In the newly diagnosed Graves' disease group, patients had been taking antithyroid drugs for less than 3 months. Peripheral blood TCR sequencing and RNA sequencing compared persistent Graves' disease patients with newly diagnosed Graves' disease patients. The study was conducted in China and was registered as a clinical trial. A total of some 35 samples underwent TCR sequencing, from around 13 patients with persistent Graves' disease and 20 or so patients with newly diagnosed Graves' disease.

The library was obtained by multiplex PCR. Sequencing was carried out with an Illumina HiSeq 4000. To build TCR beta libraries, CDR3 regions were amplified by Arm-PCR using iRepertoire HTBI primers. Before sequencing, the PCR products underwent gel purification. Per the authors' processing: Gene usage analysis of CDR3 amino acid clonotypes used the approximately 62 TRBV and about 15 TRBJ segments found across samples. Filtered high-quality paired reads were merged into contigs using COPE and FqMerger. BLAST was used to align contigs to IMGT TRBV, TRBD and TRBJ reference genes, with CDR3 defined following IMGT. Highly expanded clones were defined as clonotypes with a frequency above 0.1%. Repertoire diversity was measured by Shannon entropy, and V-J evenness by the Gini coefficient. A clonotype found in more than one individual was treated as public. TCRdb reran the public reads through fastp at Q25 and MiXCR, keeping productive beta chains. Each CDR3 protein appears once, grouped with its most common genes and DNA. In this record, the V and J calls reflect TCRdb's handling and not the investigators' own analysis. Here the sample has more than 450,000 distinct CDR3 sequences; around 12% occur a single time. About 8.9% of the sample belongs to the ten largest clones.

What this sample's time point label stands for: newly diagnosed GD, antithyroid drugs for less than 3 months. For both TCR sequencing and RNA sequencing, RNA was extracted from PBMCs in TRIzol. Graves' disease was diagnosed according to American Thyroid Association guidelines. Recruitment of patients was carried out at an endocrinology department in Xi'an, China. Each patient gave approximately 10 milliliters of peripheral blood, collected in an EDTA anticoagulant tube. Ficoll Paque Plus density gradient separation was used to isolate PBMCs, and no further T cell sorting was done. An Agilent 2100 Bioanalyzer and agarose gel were used to check RNA quality, while a NanoDrop 2000 measured RNA concentration. What the authors observed across the whole study: Lower TCR Shannon entropy and fewer highly expanded clones were observed in persistent Graves' disease patients than in newly diagnosed patients, which suggested clonal expansion. Patients with persistent disease shared more public clonotypes (about 3,000) than newly diagnosed patients did (nearly 1,000). Only the TCR beta chain was sequenced and analyzed. The authors noted that the small sample size was a limitation that may lower accuracy. Only peripheral blood was studied, because thyroid tissue, the primary lesion, was inaccessible.

To note about this clonotype: It has no known antigen specificity. No much larger clone is present one base from it, and per-base qualities are unavailable.

The same sample was also studied in work on T cells in Graves' hyperthyroidism and ophthalmopathy. The second investigation adds: Graves' hyperthyroidism was defined as stable when no progression to ophthalmopathy occurred over 18 months of follow-up. The hyperthyroidism patients were between 18 and 65 years old and newly diagnosed, with a disease duration of less than 2 months. Any patient with an uncontrolled infection, another autoimmune disease, pregnancy or lactation was excluded. Diagnoses relied on clinical symptoms, serum thyroxine and TRAb, thyroid ultrasound and orbital computed tomography. The first round of RT-PCR for the TCR CDR3 was performed with the HTBI primer set and the Qiagen OneStep RT-PCR kit. Blood samples also contained most of the expanded thyroid clonotypes (frequency above 0.001), which suggests that blood repertoires may reflect thyroid immune responses. A model built on a 13 V-J signature distinguished ophthalmopathy from stable hyperthyroidism, reaching about 89% sensitivity and 81.08% specificity in cross-validation and 80%/75% in testing. During validation, the model predicted progression to ophthalmopathy a median of approximately 6.5 months ahead of onset, with approximately 71% sensitivity and 72.22% specificity. To identify TCR V-J signatures that set the groups apart, the researchers used a discovery cohort of more than 95 patients, made up of 40 to 45 with Graves' ophthalmopathy and some 55 with stable Graves' hyperthyroidism. Whether ophthalmopathy could be predicted prospectively was tested in an independent validation cohort made up of roughly 19 hyperthyroidism patients plus 17 patients who later progressed to ophthalmopathy. For training and testing, the 100 or so patients in the discovery cohort were randomly divided in a 7:3 ratio. The study also compared thyroid tissue and blood T-cell repertoires from more than 5 Graves' hyperthyroidism patients. Once sampling was done, hyperthyroidism patients were given methimazole at a starting dose of 30 mg daily, whereas ophthalmopathy patients were given high-dose intravenous methylprednisolone. Libraries were constructed in a second round of multiplex PCR, after which size selection and purification were carried out. The libraries were sequenced on an Illumina HiSeq2000 using paired-end 100 bp reads. SOAPnuke was used to process the raw data, throwing out any read that contained adapters or uncalled bases, had a mean Phred below 15, or lacked an exact constant-primer or identifier match. COPE v1.2.5 was used to merge high-quality paired reads, and clonotypes were defined as unique nucleotide sequences. MiTCR v1.1 was used to align the clonotypes against IMGT TRBV, TRBD and TRBJ reference segments. Only V-J combinations with frequency above 0.0001, covering about 99% of repertoires, were analysed. A TCS score was defined as the ratio between F50 (clonal expansion) and ExV (chaos), using BLOSUM62-based TCRdist between CDR3 peptides within each V-J. Welch's t-statistics and random forest reduced around 510 V-J features to roughly 13, which were used in a naive Bayes classifier (R e1071). No statistical method was used to fix the sample size in advance, and group allocation was not hidden from the investigators. The paper reports TCR Vbeta CDR3 sequencing of over 120 peripheral blood samples: 43 ophthalmopathy, over 70 hyperthyroidism and 17 progressor patients.

The receptor's source is a woman aged 30 to 39 with Graves disease. Donor details come from another sample of the same person, matched by shared clones. Here the sequenced sample was peripheral blood mononuclear cells (PBMCs), taken at new diagnosis, from a patient treated with antithyroid drugs.

CDR3 sequence: CASSMRGAHQETQYF. Read as DNA, the sequence is TGTGCCAGTAGTATGCGGGGGGCCCACCAAGAGACCCAGTACTTC. Recombination connected TRBV19 to TRBJ2-5; a stretch of 8 junction bases matches TRBD2. Trimmed from V: 3 bases; trimmed from J: 0 bases; junction bases lacking a gene match: 3. The CDR3, cysteine through phenylalanine, is 15 amino acids long. This entry keeps only the CDR3 DNA: 45 bases, framed from base 1. CDR1 LNHDA and CDR2 SQIVND are derived from the germline V gene (reference sequence).